The source of this T cell receptor (beta chain) is a study of cytomegalovirus exposure and HLA in healthy donors. Trimming removed 3 bases at V and 10 bases at J, with 13 bases between. Germline V gives CDR1 MNHEY, CDR2 SMNVEV (reference sequence). The CDR3 is made up of 14 amino acids. The study sampled nominally healthy donors, though unrecorded immune exposures were likely. The PCR ran on 60 Vbeta and 13 Jbeta primers. Method: immunoSEQ multiplex PCR; TCRdb's copy keeps in-frame clones and lacks some. This sample has about 140,000 clones, with about 75% found just once. The J gene is TRBJ1-6, the V gene TRBV27; tentatively, D is TRBD1 (6 bases). The source material was PBMCs. The receptor was isolated from a man aged 40-49 years in good health and CMV-seronegative. The CDR3 sequence: CASSFYRDNSPLHF. CDR3 sequence (DNA): TGTGCCAGCAGTTTTTACAGGGACAACTCACCCCTCCACTTT.